A single sample is the source of the 13 T cell receptor beta chains below, sequenced in a study of blood T cell repertoires in COVID-19. Produced via immunoSEQ multiplex PCR; TCRdb's table is partial and in-frame only. Of 300,000 to 450,000 clones in the sample, about 87% are singletons; the top ten hold about 1.9%. Source material: PBMCs or T cells enriched from blood (not recorded which). Receptors were obtained from a man in his forties in a cohort exposed to, infected with or recovered from COVID-19 (not recorded which).

The rearrangement links TRBV2 to TRBJ2-6; TRBD1 is a possible D gene (5 bases). The germline gives CDR1 SNHLY, CDR2 FYNNEI. This CDR3 region has 14 residues. V was shortened by 10 bases and J by 4 bases, with 14 bases between the two germline ends. CDR3 protein: CANRAGAGANVLTF. CDR3 DNA: TGTGCCAACCGGGCTGGGGCCGGGGCCAACGTCCTGACTTTC.

V is TRBV18 and J is TRBJ2-5; 12 bases are shared with TRBD2. J was trimmed by 5 bases and V by 0 bases; bases with no gene match: 4. The CDR3 spans 16 residues. In germline, CDR1 is KGHSH, CDR2 LQKENI. This chain's CDR3 is CASSPPRLAGVETQYF. The CDR3 region has the DNA TGTGCCAGCTCACCACCTCGACTAGCGGGAGTGGAGACCCAGTACTTC.

The chain is built from TRBV7-9 and TRBJ2-2, with TRBD1 matching 7 bases. Losses at the gene ends were 1 base for V and 0 bases for J; bases not matched to a gene: 5. Germline assignment: CDR1 SEHNR and CDR2 FQNEAQ (reference sequence). The CDR3 is made up of 17 amino acids. As DNA, the CDR3 is TGTGCCAGCAGCTTAGACAGGGGTGCCTCGAACACCGGGGAGCTGTTTTTT. Protein product: CASSLDRGASNTGELFF.

This chain links TRBV5-1 with TRBJ2-1; 8 nucleotides line up with TRBD1. The germline CDR1 and CDR2 sequences are SGHRS and YFSETQ. The CDR3 covers 15 residues. J gave up 4 bases and V 4 bases, and 7 bases lay outside the gene matches. CDR3 in DNA: TGCGCCAGCAGCCCAGGACAGGGTTATTACAATGAGCAGTTCTTC. Its protein is CASSPGQGYYNEQFF.

V gene TRBV15 combines with J gene TRBJ2-3; D uncertain. CDR1 LNHNV and CDR2 YYDKDF come from the germline V gene (reference sequence). This CDR3 is built from 16 residues. V was shortened by 0 bases and J by 5 bases, with 15 bases between the two germline ends. CDR3 residues: CATSRDTVSRVDTQYF. CDR3 in DNA: TGTGCCACCAGCAGAGATACCGTGTCTCGAGTAGATACGCAGTATTTT.

The V call is TRBV5-6, the J call TRBJ1-4; D is uncertain. The CDR3 runs 14 residues. V lost 0 bases, J lost 11 bases, and 14 bases lay in between. The germline CDR1 and CDR2 sequences are SGHDT and YYEEEE. Here the CDR3 reads CASSLGSAARKLFF. In nucleotides, the CDR3 is TGTGCCAGCAGCTTGGGGTCAGCGGCTAGGAAACTGTTTTTT. Full variable domain (outside the CDR3, taken from reference TRBV5-6 and TRBJ1-4): DAGVTQSPTHLIKTRGQQVTLRCSPKSGHDTVSWYQQALGQGPQFIFQYYEEEERQRGNFPDRFSGHQFPNYSSELNVNALLLGDSALYLCASSLGSAARKLFFGSGTQLSVL.

The table lists this clone with a few counts. V usage is TRBV28 and J usage is TRBJ1-1, with D perhaps TRBD1 (5 bases). This CDR3 has 14 residues. Germline values: CDR1 MDHEN, CDR2 SYDVKM. V was trimmed by 4 bases and J by 1 base, leaving 10 bases between them. CDR3 residues: CASSSGQKNTEAFF. CDR3 DNA sequence: TGTGCCAGCAGTTCCGGACAAAAGAACACTGAAGCTTTCTTT.

To note about this clone: The same CDR3 also results from other DNA sequences found in this sample. V gene TRBV30 combines with J gene TRBJ1-3; D ambiguous. Germline V gene data show CDR1 as GTSNPN and CDR2 as SVGIG (reference sequence). V was shortened by 0 bases and J by 1 base, with 7 bases between the two germline ends. This CDR3 spans 14 amino acids. CDR3: CAWSVGGSGNTIYF. The CDR3 nucleotides read TGTGCCTGGAGTGTCGGTGGTTCTGGAAACACCATATATTTT.

Regarding this clone: Other DNA sequences in the sample encode the same CDR3. The CDR3 here is CASSTGDYGYTF. As DNA, the CDR3 is TGTGCCAGCAGCACAGGGGACTATGGCTACACCTTC. The gene calls are TRBV27 and TRBJ1-2, with 7 bases lining up with TRBD1. The CDR3 sequence is 12 residues long. Germline lookup yields CDR1 MNHEY and CDR2 SMNVEV (reference sequence). The ends lost 6 bases at V and 3 bases at J; junction bases unmatched: 1.

The chain recombines TRBV6-2 or TRBV6-3 with TRBJ2-7, with D possibly matching TRBD1 (6 bases). Germline assignment: CDR1 MNHEY and CDR2 SVGEGT. Trimming removed 0 bases at V and 2 bases at J, with 11 bases between. The CDR3 extends over 15 amino acids. The DNA of the CDR3 is TGTGCCAGCAGTTACTCGGGCAGGGGTACCTACGAGCAGTACTTC. The encoded protein is CASSYSGRGTYEQYF.

This clone has more than one count but fewer than ten. This chain uses TRBV5-1 with TRBJ1-3, with D perhaps TRBD1 (6 bases). V was trimmed by 4 bases and J by 0 bases, leaving 11 bases between them. Germline V CDR1 and CDR2: SGHRS, YFSETQ. The CDR3 is 15 amino acids. CDR3 region: CASSNGQLSGNTIYF. In DNA, the CDR3 is TGCGCCAGCAGCAACGGACAGCTCTCTGGAAACACCATATATTTT.

The CDR3 sequence: CASRPGQANTEAFF. The CDR3, as DNA: TGCGCCAGCAGACCTGGACAGGCGAACACTGAAGCTTTCTTT. V and J are TRBV5-1 and TRBJ1-1, with 7 positions matching TRBD1. The CDR3 sequence is 14 residues long. Unmatched junction bases numbered 5, after V lost 5 bases and J lost 1 base. Per germline, CDR1 SGHRS and CDR2 YFSETQ.

The chain couples TRBV5-8 to TRBJ2-5; no clear D gene. This CDR3 contains 12 residues. V gave up 0 bases and J gave up 5 bases, with 5 bases separating them. The germline gives CDR1 SGHTS, CDR2 YDEGEE. CDR3 residues: CASSLVRETQYF. The DNA for the CDR3 is TGTGCCAGCAGCTTGGTTCGGGAGACCCAGTACTTC.